The clone carrying this TCR beta chain was detected only a few times. Its antigen remains unknown. CDR1 SGDLS and CDR2 YYNGEE come from the germline V gene. CDR3 length: 14 amino acids. V was trimmed by 3 bases and J by 1 base, leaving 10 bases between them. A universal primer site and UMIs were added as TCR cDNA was made by 5'RACE template switching. TCRdb reprocessed the 5' RACE reads with MiXCR, giving one entry per CDR3 protein. Among some 350,000 distinct CDR3 sequences listed, roughly 4% were seen once. The sample originates from a study of T cells after yellow fever vaccination. Overall study results and limits: Weaker, the secondary response peaked sooner, at day 5 versus 15. Reappearance after the booster was seen for most primary-vaccination clones, at 95% to 97% CD4 and about 90% CD8. The CD4 compartment and the CD8 compartment contained a small share of clonotypes in common.

This chain connects TRBV9 to TRBJ1-1; tentatively, D is TRBD1 (5 bases). This receptor was identified in a man younger than 35 who received the YFV17D yellow fever vaccine. The sample was PBMCs, taken 5 days after the yellow fever booster vaccination. The CDR3, as DNA: TGTGCCAGCAGCGCTCAGGGCCAGAACACTGAAGCTTTCTTT. Translated: CASSAQGQNTEAFF.